These 26 T cell receptor beta chains came from one sample sequenced in a study of T cells after posttransplantation cyclophosphamide. Treatment was busulfan-fludarabine conditioning, a marrow graft, and cyclophosphamide on days +3 and +4. Data came from immunoSEQ multiplex PCR; TCRdb stores just in-frame clones and leaves some out. The repertoire holds fewer than 6,000 clones, less than 2% seen once, with 28% in the top ten. The specimen was PBMCs, collected about 230 days after a stem cell transplant with posttransplant cyclophosphamide. The source is a young adult male patient who received an allogeneic stem cell transplant from a related donor, was CMV-positive, and had no GVHD. Some T cells may originate from the graft donor.

The chain has TRBV7-2 and TRBJ1-5; 9 bases are shared with TRBD1. The germline gives CDR1 SGHTA, CDR2 FQGNSA. V lost 1 base to trimming and J lost 2 bases; unmatched junction nucleotides: 12. The CDR3 extends over 19 amino acids. The CDR3 DNA reads as TGTGCCAGCAGCTTAGAACTGGGACAGGGCGTCACAGGCAATCAGCCCCAGCATTTT. It specifies CASSLELGQGVTGNQPQHF.

The CDR3 spells CASSRPSSGNTIYF. The CDR3 DNA is TGCGCCAGCAGTCGCCCGAGCTCTGGAAACACCATATATTTT. The chain is built from TRBV23-1 and TRBJ1-3; unclear D gene. TRBV23-1 counts as an open reading frame of uncertain function. The ends were cut back, 4 bases at V and 0 bases at J, with 7 bases in the middle. The CDR3 length is 14 residues.

The chain combines TRBV7-3 with TRBJ2-2; TRBD2 matches 13 bases. Germline CDR1 SGHTA, CDR2 FQGTGA. Germline trimming cut 5 bases from V and 4 bases from J; bases unmatched to any gene: 1. The CDR3 runs 15 residues. In DNA form, the CDR3 reads TGTGCCAGCAGCACTAGCGGGGGGGGCACCGGGGAGCTGTTTTTT. Translated: CASSTSGGGTGELFF.

This clone was recorded a few times. The chain uses TRBV2 and TRBJ2-7; tentative D call: TRBD1 (6 bases). The germline CDR1 and CDR2 sequences are SNHLY and FYNNEI. This CDR3 contains 13 residues. Trimming cost V 7 bases and J 2 bases, with 12 bases left between them. CDR3 sequence (DNA): TGTGCCAGCAAGAGACAGGCGACCTACGAGCAGTACTTC. Translation gives CASKRQATYEQYF.

The rearrangement links TRBV18 to TRBJ2-7; D not certain. Germline-derived CDR1 and CDR2 are KGHSH and LQKENI. The V and J ends lost 2 bases and 0 bases respectively, with 11 bases between them. This CDR3 is 15 amino acids long. CDR3 coding DNA: TGTGCCAGCTCACCAGTCTCAGATGGCTCCTACGAGCAGTACTTC. Amino acids: CASSPVSDGSYEQYF.

The J gene is TRBJ1-6, the V gene TRBV18; 7 nucleotides match TRBD1. The CDR3 is 14 residues long. V trimming: 3 bases; J trimming: 8 bases; junction bases outside the gene matches: 4. Germline CDR1 and CDR2: KGHSH and LQKENI. The CDR3 region has the DNA TGTGCCAGCTCACCCGGGCAGGGGGATTCACCCCTCCACTTT. Translation gives CASSPGQGDSPLHF. The variable domain in full, with the rest retrieved from reference TRBV18 and TRBJ1-6, is NAGVMQNPRHLVRRRGQEARLRCSPMKGHSHVYWYRQLPEEGLKFMVYLQKENIIDESGMPKERFSAEFPKEGPSILRIQQVVRGDSAAYFCASSPGQGDSPLHFGNGTRLTVT.

The V call is TRBV6-6, the J call TRBJ2-2, with 12 bases fitting TRBD2. This CDR3 comprises 15 residues. Losses at the gene ends were 6 bases for V and 5 bases for J; bases not matched to a gene: 4. Germline CDR1 is MNHNY and CDR2 is SVGAGI (reference sequence). The CDR3 loop is CASSPTSGGTGELFF. CDR3 bases: TGTGCCAGCAGCCCGACTAGCGGGGGAACCGGGGAGCTGTTTTTT.

This clone is medium-sized. The chain joins TRBV2 to TRBJ2-3; TRBD2 matches 10 bases. J lost 4 bases, V lost 3 bases, and 7 bases had no gene match. The CDR3 is 16 residues long. CDR1 and CDR2 (germline): SNHLY, FYNNEI. In DNA, the CDR3 is TGTGCCAGCAGTGACGGCCAGCGGGGGGGCCCAGATACGCAGTATTTT. It encodes CASSDGQRGGPDTQYF.

The rearrangement joins TRBV5-6 to TRBJ1-2, with a possible D match to TRBD1 (5 bases). This CDR3 comprises 16 residues. V shed 1 base and J shed 1 base, with 14 bases lying between them. Germline V gene sequence: CDR1 SGHDT, CDR2 YYEEEE. CDR3 loop: CASSLRRGGNNYGYTF. CDR3 coding DNA: TGTGCCAGCAGCTTGAGGAGGGGAGGGAATAACTATGGCTACACCTTC.

This clone has more than one count but fewer than ten. This chain joins TRBV14 and TRBJ2-7; no firm D call. V was pared by 4 bases and J by 4 bases, with 14 bases between. The CDR3 contains 14 residues. CDR1 and CDR2 (germline): SGHDN, FVKESK. CDR3 coding DNA: TGTGCCAGCAGCCTAAATTGGGCCCGATACGAGCAGTACTTC. Its translation: CASSLNWARYEQYF. The whole variable domain, remainder taken from reference TRBV14 and TRBJ2-7, is EAGVTQFPSHSVIEKGQTVTLRCDPISGHDNLYWYRRVMGKEIKFLLHFVKESKQDESGMPNNRFLAERTGGTYSTLKVQPAELEDSGVYFCASSLNWARYEQYFGPGTRLTVT.

The J gene is TRBJ2-7, the V gene TRBV20-1; D is undetermined. Between the trimmed V and J ends, which lost 4 bases and 7 bases, there was a span of 11 bases. CDR1 is DFQATT, CDR2 SNEGSKA, per germline (reference sequence). The CDR3 is made up of 11 amino acids. The CDR3 protein is CSAKSAREQYF. CDR3 DNA sequence: TGCAGTGCTAAGAGCGCCCGAGAGCAGTACTTC.

This chain joins TRBV5-8 and TRBJ2-1; 7 bases line up with TRBD1. Germline CDR1 and CDR2: SGHTS and YDEGEE. Unmatched junction bases numbered 3, after V lost 0 bases and J lost 3 bases. CDR3 size: 15 residues. The CDR3 bases are TGTGCCAGCAGCTTGGACAGGGGAGACTACAATGAGCAGTTCTTC. It codes for CASSLDRGDYNEQFF.

As concerns this clone: One junction end disagrees with the germline gene, perhaps due to a read error. V and J are TRBV6-6 and TRBJ1-2; maybe TRBD1 (6 bases). The CDR3 consists of 14 residues. In germline, CDR1 is MNHNY, CDR2 SVGAGI (reference sequence). The CDR3 reads CASSYVQGGRGHDF. The DNA of the CDR3 is TGTGCCAGCAGTTACGTACAGGGAGGGAGAGGTCATGACTTC.

This clone rates as medium-sized. The chain uses TRBV5-6 and TRBJ1-5; D possibly corresponds to TRBD1 (5 bases). The CDR3 totals 17 residues. CDR1 is SGHDT and CDR2 is YYEEEE in the germline V gene. The V end lost 4 bases, the J end lost 3 bases, and 20 bases lay between the germline ends. The DNA for the CDR3 is TGTGCCAGCAGCCGAAACAGGTACAGGACTAACAATCAGCCCCAGCATTTT. This sequence encodes CASSRNRYRTNNQPQHF.

V is TRBV5-1 and J is TRBJ2-3; TRBD1 matches at 10 bases. This CDR3 has 15 amino acids. The germline V gene encodes CDR1 SGHRS and CDR2 YFSETQ. The V segment lost 3 bases and the J segment 2 bases; nucleotides outside the gene matches: 3. The CDR3 is CASSSGQGSTDTQYF. The CDR3 nucleotides read TGCGCCAGCAGCTCGGGACAGGGGTCCACAGATACGCAGTATTTT.

This clone has just a few counts. This rearrangement joins TRBV6-5 to TRBJ1-2, with D possibly matching TRBD1 (6 bases). Germline CDR1 is MNHEY and CDR2 is SVGAGI. CDR3 size: 13 residues. V was shortened by 11 bases and J by 2 bases, with 15 bases between the two germline ends. CDR3 bases: TGTGCCGTCGGCGCAGGGGCGAACTATGGCTACACCTTC. Its translation: CAVGAGANYGYTF.

There are a few counts of this clone. This chain links TRBV7-8 with TRBJ1-1, with 8 bases lining up with TRBD1. Trimming took 5 bases from V and 5 from J; bases not matched to a gene: 7. The germline gives CDR1 SGHVS, CDR2 FQNEAQ. The CDR3 is 14 amino acids. The CDR3 sequence is CASSDRGDRTEAFF. The CDR3 coding sequence is TGTGCCAGCAGCGACAGGGGTGATAGGACTGAAGCTTTCTTT.

This clone came up a few times. The chain couples TRBV20-1 to TRBJ2-1; D not certain. The CDR3 is 11 amino acids. Germline CDR1 DFQATT, CDR2 SNEGSKA (reference sequence). V was shortened by 0 bases and J by 8 bases, with 5 bases between the two germline ends. CDR3 amino acids: CSARDKYEQFF. CDR3 nucleotide sequence: TGCAGTGCTAGAGATAAATATGAGCAGTTCTTC.

This clone was found a few times. This chain links TRBV2 with TRBJ2-3; possibly TRBD1 for D (6 bases). The CDR3 contains 15 residues. Germline V gives CDR1 SNHLY, CDR2 FYNNEI. V lost 9 bases, J lost 4 bases, and 20 bases lay in between. The CDR3 nucleotides read TGTGCCAGAGTATCGGCGTCAGGGGTGGCAGATACGCAGTATTTT. Its protein is CARVSASGVADTQYF.

This clone was detected only a few times. The chain has TRBV7-9 and TRBJ2-7, with 7 bases identical to TRBD1. Trimming at V came to 1 base and at J to 4 bases, leaving 16 bases not matched to a gene. In germline, CDR1 is SEHNR, CDR2 FQNEAQ (reference sequence). CDR3 size: 18 residues. In DNA, the CDR3 is TGTGCCAGCAGCTTAGGTCCTTCTAGGGGGCTAATAGGGTACGAGCAGTACTTC. It codes for CASSLGPSRGLIGYEQYF.

This clone was seen a handful of times. The chain joins TRBV2 to TRBJ2-7; 7 bases align to TRBD2. The CDR3 is 13 amino acids. Germline values: CDR1 SNHLY, CDR2 FYNNEI. V lost 7 bases, J lost 0 bases, and 3 bases stayed unmatched. DNA of the CDR3: TGTGCCAGCATCGAGCGGGGCTCCTACGAGCAGTACTTC. Residues: CASIERGSYEQYF.

This clone has only a few counts. J is TRBJ2-3 and V is TRBV7-3, with TRBD2 identical over 7 bases. The germline CDR1 and CDR2 sequences are SGHTA and FQGTGA. V lost 1 base and J lost 9; bases outside the gene matches: 7. The CDR3 sequence is 14 residues long. CDR3 in DNA: TGTGCCAGCAGCTTAAAGGGCGTGGGGGGGACGCAGTATTTT. Its protein product is CASSLKGVGGTQYF.

The rearrangement uses TRBV6-1 and TRBJ1-2; maybe TRBD1 (6 bases). This CDR3 spans 11 amino acids. V was pared by 3 bases and J by 8 bases, with 7 bases between. CDR1 is MNHNS, CDR2 SASEGT, per germline. Written as DNA, the CDR3 is TGTGCCAGCAGTGACAGGGGAGGCTACACCTTC. Translated: CASSDRGGYTF.

The chain couples TRBV27 to TRBJ2-1, with 7 bases fitting TRBD1. Germline V CDR1 and CDR2: MNHEY, SMNVEV (reference sequence). The CDR3 is 18 residues long. V trimming: 4 bases; J trimming: 2 bases; junction bases outside the gene matches: 14. The CDR3 bases are TGTGCCAGCAGTTCACCAGGCGGAACCGGGACAGCCTACAATGAGCAGTTCTTC. Protein product: CASSSPGGTGTAYNEQFF.

The rearrangement joins TRBV30 to TRBJ1-1; maybe TRBD1 (6 bases). This CDR3 has 13 amino acids. Trimming stripped 3 bases from V and 5 bases from J, with 13 bases between. Per the germline V gene, CDR1 is GTSNPN and CDR2 is SVGIG (reference sequence). CDR3 residues: CAWSDQGYTEAFF. The CDR3 nucleotides read TGTGCCTGGAGCGATCAGGGGTATACTGAAGCTTTCTTT. Variable domain in full (rest from reference TRBV30 and TRBJ1-1): SQTIHQWPATLVQPVGSPLSLECTVEGTSNPNLYWYRQAAGRGLQLLFYSVGIGQISSEVPQNLSASRPQDRQFILSSKKLLLSDSGFYLCAWSDQGYTEAFFGQGTRLTVV.

The CDR3 nucleotides are TGCGCCAGCAGCCAAGATCTCCCCCCTAGGCAGTTCTTC. Translating gives CASSQDLPPRQFF. The chain joins TRBV4-1 to TRBJ2-1; D not resolved. This CDR3 spans 13 amino acids. V was shortened by 0 bases and J by 12 bases, with 12 bases between the two germline ends. CDR1 is MGHRA and CDR2 is YSYEKL in the germline V gene.